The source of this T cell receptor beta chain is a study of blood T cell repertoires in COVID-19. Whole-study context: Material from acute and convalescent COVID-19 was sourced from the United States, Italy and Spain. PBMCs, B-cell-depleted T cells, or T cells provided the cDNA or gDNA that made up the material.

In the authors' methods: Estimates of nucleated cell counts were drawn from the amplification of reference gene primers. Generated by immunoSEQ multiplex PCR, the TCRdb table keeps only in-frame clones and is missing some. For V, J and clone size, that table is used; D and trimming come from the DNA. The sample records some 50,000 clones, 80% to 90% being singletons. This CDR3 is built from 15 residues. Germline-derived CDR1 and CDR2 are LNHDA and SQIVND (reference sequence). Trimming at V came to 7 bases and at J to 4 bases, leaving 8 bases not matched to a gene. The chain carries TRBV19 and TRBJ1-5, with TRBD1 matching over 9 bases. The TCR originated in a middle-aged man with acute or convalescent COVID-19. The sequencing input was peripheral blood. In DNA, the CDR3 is TGTGCCAGTAAGACCACTGGGACAGGGAATCAGCCCCAGCATTTT. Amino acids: CASKTTGTGNQPQHF. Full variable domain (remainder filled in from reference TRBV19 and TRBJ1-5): DGGITQSPKYLFRKEGQNVTLSCEQNLNHDAMYWYRQDPGQGLRLIYYSQIVNDFQKGDIAEGYSVSREKKESFPLTVTSAQKNPTAFYLCASKTTGTGNQPQHFGDGTRLSIL.